This TCR beta chain was captured by sequencing in a study of shared clonotypes between healthy human individuals. Study in general: The cohort comprised a couple of women and a few men. Their ages spanned 18 to 49 years. Study outcomes and limitations: Sharing across four donors was highest in naive CD4 (roughly 5%) and lowest in memory CD8 (approximately 0.4%).

Donors were healthy HIV-negative adults without recently reported acute infections or vaccinations. A remark on this clone: Antigen: not known.

Across several immunoSEQ plates, the genomic DNA of each subset was split evenly. Clones were sequenced by immunoSEQ multiplex PCR, and TCRdb holds only the in-frame ones, with some missing. The table records over a million clones, approximately 80% of them present only once. This sequence was found in a man aged 18 to 30 in good health. Some clones in this sample may be carry-over from other donors' samples. Source material: memory CD4+ T cells from PBMCs. The subset: CD45RA-negative fraction.

The CDR3 sequence: CASSTQGRTEAFF. In DNA, the CDR3 is TGTGCCAGCAGCACCCAGGGGCGGACTGAAGCTTTCTTT. V is TRBV9 and J is TRBJ1-1; TRBD1 might be the D (6 bases). V gave up 4 bases and J gave up 5 bases, with 12 bases separating them. CDR1 is SGDLS, CDR2 YYNGEE, per germline. This CDR3 is 13 amino acids long.